Detailed here is one T cell receptor beta chain. In its sample, this clonotype was seen a few times. This clone's antigen is unknown. No clone much larger than this one lies a single base away; base qualities are absent. The data belong to a study of regulatory T cells in long-lasting Graves disease listed by TCRdb under 2021. In the study overall: Patients with newly diagnosed Graves' disease had been on antithyroid drugs for under 3 months. Patients with persistent Graves' disease were compared with patients with newly diagnosed Graves' disease using TCR sequencing and RNA sequencing of peripheral blood. The study was conducted in China and was registered as a clinical trial. A total of roughly 35 samples were covered by TCR sequencing, comprising some 13 persistent and about 20 newly diagnosed Graves' disease patients. The research as a whole found: Persistent patients shared more public clonotypes among themselves (2,741) than newly diagnosed patients did (about 970). The study examined only peripheral blood because the primary lesion, thyroid tissue, could not be accessed. Compared with newly diagnosed patients, patients with persistent Graves' disease had lower TCR Shannon entropy and fewer highly expanded clones, which suggests clonal expansion. Sequencing and analysis were restricted to the TCR beta chain. Persistent disease showed preferential use of TRBV28, TRBJ1-2 and TRBJ2-5, whereas newly diagnosed disease favored TRBV20-1 and TRBJ2-1. As a limitation, the authors acknowledged that the small sample size may reduce accuracy.

The CDR3 spans 17 residues, from the cysteine through the phenylalanine. The CDR3 DNA has 51 bases and is translated from base 1. Looking up the germline V gene (reference sequence) yields CDR1 SEHNR and CDR2 FQNEAQ. V trim: 2 bases; J trim: 1 base; unmatched bases: 5. The time point label here, explained by the study, means: newly diagnosed GD, antithyroid drugs for less than 3 months. For both TCR sequencing and RNA sequencing, RNA was extracted from PBMCs in TRIzol. The diagnosis of Graves' disease followed American Thyroid Association guidelines. The patients came from an endocrinology department in Xi'an, China. Each patient gave about 9.1 milliliters of peripheral blood, collected in an EDTA anticoagulant tube. Ficoll Paque Plus density gradient separation was used to isolate PBMCs, and no additional T cell sorting was done. An Agilent 2100 Bioanalyzer and agarose gel were used to check RNA quality, and a NanoDrop 2000 was used to measure RNA concentration.

Preparation of the library involved multiplex PCR. These reads were obtained on an Illumina HiSeq 4000. TCR beta libraries were built with iRepertoire HTBI primers and Arm-PCR amplification of CDR3 regions. Before sequencing, the PCR products went through gel purification. On the study's bioinformatics: Across samples, around 62 TRBV and roughly 13 TRBJ segments were identified and used for gene usage analysis of CDR3 amino acid clonotypes. COPE and FqMerger were used to merge the filtered high-quality paired reads into contigs. BLAST was used to align contigs to IMGT TRBV, TRBD and TRBJ reference genes, with CDR3 defined following IMGT. Any clonotype with a frequency above 0.1% was classified as a highly expanded clone. Repertoire diversity was measured by Shannon entropy, and V-J evenness by the Gini coefficient. A clonotype was considered public if more than one individual shared it. Through fastp at Q25 and MiXCR, TCRdb rebuilt clones from the public reads, retaining in-frame beta chains. Each CDR3 protein appears once, grouped with its most common genes and DNA. The authors' filters were not applied to this entry. For this sample the table gives approximately 460,000 distinct CDR3 sequences, of which 16% were detected only once. Around 10% of the sample rests with the top ten.

The data were also submitted as part of a second study, on T cells in Graves' hyperthyroidism and ophthalmopathy. That second publication adds: Stable Graves' hyperthyroidism was defined as no progression to ophthalmopathy during 18 months of follow-up. Hyperthyroidism patients were newly diagnosed, had a disease duration of under 2 months, and were aged 18 to 65 years. Exclusion was applied to patients with uncontrolled infections, other autoimmune diseases, pregnancy or lactation. Diagnoses relied on clinical symptoms, serum thyroxine and TRAb, thyroid ultrasound and orbital computed tomography. For the first round of RT-PCR on the TCR CDR3, the HTBI primer set was used together with the Qiagen OneStep RT-PCR kit. Most expanded thyroid clonotypes (frequency above 0.001) were also detected in blood, suggesting blood repertoires may reflect thyroid immune responses. Ophthalmopathy was separated from stable hyperthyroidism by a 13 V-J signature model, with approximately 85% sensitivity and 81% to 82% specificity obtained in cross-validation and 80%/75% obtained in testing. In validation, the model predicted progression to ophthalmopathy a median of roughly 6.5 months before onset, with about 67% sensitivity and roughly 72% specificity. To identify distinguishing TCR V-J signatures, a discovery cohort of about 95 patients was used, comprising some 45 with Graves' ophthalmopathy and around 57 with stable Graves' hyperthyroidism. An independent validation cohort of 18 to 20 hyperthyroidism patients and approximately 17 patients who later progressed to ophthalmopathy tested prospective prediction of ophthalmopathy. The roughly 100 discovery patients were randomly divided into training and test sets at a 7:3 ratio. The study also compared thyroid tissue and blood T-cell repertoires from a handful of Graves' hyperthyroidism patients. After blood sampling, hyperthyroidism patients were treated with methimazole at a starting dose of 30 mg daily, and ophthalmopathy patients were treated with high-dose intravenous methylprednisolone. The libraries were constructed in a second round of multiplex PCR and then size-selected and purified. Paired-end sequencing of the libraries was performed with 100 bp reads on an Illumina HiSeq2000. SOAPnuke was used to process the raw data, with reads discarded if the reads contained adapters or uncalled bases, had a mean Phred below 15, or lacked an exact constant-primer or identifier match. High-quality paired reads were merged using COPE v1.2.5, and each unique nucleotide sequence was defined as a clonotype. MiTCR v1.1 was used to align the clonotypes against IMGT TRBV, TRBD and TRBJ reference segments. Only V-J combinations with frequency above 0.0001, covering roughly 99% of repertoires, were analysed. The TCS score was defined as F50 (clonal expansion) divided by E x V (chaos), with BLOSUM62-based TCRdist calculated between CDR3 peptides within each V-J. Welch's t-statistics and random forest reduced fewer than 600 V-J features to 10 to 15, which were used in a naive Bayes classifier (R e1071). No statistical method was used to fix the sample size in advance, and group allocation was not hidden from the investigators. The paper describes TCR Vbeta CDR3 sequencing of 130 to 150 peripheral blood samples, made up of 43 ophthalmopathy patients, 70 to 75 hyperthyroidism patients and around 17 progressor patients.

The starting material was peripheral blood mononuclear cells (PBMCs), obtained at new diagnosis, from a patient treated with antithyroid drugs. The TCR was taken from a woman aged 25 to 39 with Graves disease. Donor details come from another sample of the same person, matched by shared clones. The chain is encoded by TRBV7-9 joined to TRBJ2-7; 13 of the junction bases match TRBD2. The CDR3 loop reads CASSLSRTSGRSYEQYF. In nucleotides, the sequence is TGTGCCAGCAGCTTATCTAGGACTAGCGGGAGATCCTACGAGCAGTACTTC.